Shown below are 30 T cell receptor beta chains from a single sample sequenced in a study of cytomegalovirus exposure and HLA in healthy donors. The PCR had 60 Vbeta and 13 Jbeta primers. TCRdb's copy holds only in-frame clones and misses some; the assay was immunoSEQ multiplex PCR. Of 150,000 or so clones in the sample, about four fifths are singletons; the top ten hold 2.8%. Sequenced sample: PBMCs. The receptors were gathered from a man younger than 35 in good health and CMV-seronegative.

The chain employs TRBV6-5 and TRBJ1-1; a weak D match, TRBD1 (6 bases). Germline V gene sequence: CDR1 MNHEY, CDR2 SVGAGI. CDR3 length equals 14 residues. V was shortened by 5 bases and J by 1 base, with 11 bases between the two germline ends. The CDR3 loop reads CASSHTQGNTEAFF. CDR3 coding DNA: TGTGCCAGCAGTCACACACAGGGGAACACTGAAGCTTTCTTT.

The chain is built from TRBV7-8 and TRBJ1-2; D possibly corresponds to TRBD1 (5 bases). The V gene's germline CDR1 is SGHVS and CDR2 FQNEAQ. V lost 5 bases and J 4 bases, leaving 23 bases between the germline ends. The CDR3 extends over 17 amino acids. CDR3 in DNA: TGTGCCAGCAGCCCCCAGAGGTGGAGGGGAAAGTTCTATGGCTACACCTTC. Protein sequence: CASSPQRWRGKFYGYTF. Supplemented by reference TRBV7-8 and TRBJ1-2, the full variable domain reads GAGVSQSPRYKVAKRGQDVALRCDPISGHVSLFWYQQALGQGPEFLTYFQNEAQLDKSGLPSDRFFAERPEGSVSTLKIQRTQQEDSAVYLCASSPQRWRGKFYGYTFGSGTRLTVV.

This chain joins TRBV7-9 and TRBJ1-1; D gene unclear. Trimming removed 3 bases from V and 0 bases from J, with 11 bases in between. CDR3 length: 15 amino acids. Germline values: CDR1 SEHNR, CDR2 FQNEAQ (reference sequence). The CDR3: CASSLSSGMNTEAFF. The CDR3 DNA is TGTGCCAGCAGCTTGAGTTCAGGCATGAACACTGAAGCTTTCTTT.

This clone is a singleton in its sample. The rearrangement joins TRBV5-4 to TRBJ2-2; 10 positions agree with TRBD1. In germline, CDR1 is SGHNT, CDR2 YYREEE (reference sequence). The length of the CDR3 is 16 residues. J lost 2 bases, V lost 4 bases, and 5 bases had no gene match. The CDR3 DNA reads as TGTGCCAGCAGCCCCGACAGGGGGCAAAACACCGGGGAGCTGTTTTTT. Translated, it gives CASSPDRGQNTGELFF.

This clone was observed a handful of times. V usage is TRBV28 and J usage is TRBJ2-5, with 7 nucleotides matching TRBD2. This CDR3 spans 14 amino acids. CDR1 is MDHEN, CDR2 SYDVKM, per germline. The J segment lost 4 bases and the V segment lost 7 bases, leaving 9 bases of the junction unmatched. The CDR3 protein is CASNRAGYGETQYF. CDR3 DNA sequence: TGTGCCAGCAACCGAGCGGGGTACGGAGAGACCCAGTACTTC. The full variable domain, rest sourced from reference TRBV28 and TRBJ2-5, is DVKVTQSSRYLVKRTGEKVFLECVQDMDHENMFWYRQDPGLGLRLIYFSYDVKMKEKGDIPEGYSVSREKKERFSLILESASTNQTSMYLCASNRAGYGETQYFGPGTRLLVL.

The V gene is TRBV25-1, the J gene TRBJ1-6; TRBD1 might be the D (5 bases). The CDR3 consists of 14 residues. The V gene's germline CDR1 is MGHDK and CDR2 SYGVNS. The germline V and J ends were trimmed by 5 bases and 5 bases, with 10 bases remaining between them. This chain's CDR3 is CASSWQGNNSPLHF. CDR3 sequence (DNA): TGTGCCAGCAGTTGGCAGGGCAATAATTCACCCCTCCACTTT.

The V and J genes are TRBV6-6 and TRBJ2-5, with D perhaps TRBD1 (5 bases). The CDR3 covers 14 residues. The ends were cut back, 0 bases at V and 4 bases at J, with 9 bases in the middle. Germline V lookup: CDR1 MNHNY, CDR2 SVGAGI (reference sequence). CDR3 sequence reads: CASSYSRVTETQYF. CDR3 coding DNA: TGTGCCAGCAGTTACTCCAGGGTAACAGAGACCCAGTACTTC.

The chain couples TRBV10-3 to TRBJ2-5; 8 bases agree with TRBD1. The CDR3 is 16 amino acids. Looked up from germline, CDR1 is ENHRY and CDR2 is SYGVKD. The trim removed 4 bases at V and 3 bases at J, leaving 10 bases unmatched. The CDR3 spells CAISGAMDRAKETQYF. The CDR3, as DNA: TGTGCCATCAGTGGAGCAATGGACAGGGCGAAAGAGACCCAGTACTTC.

The chain is built from TRBV28 and TRBJ1-5, with D unclear. V lost 2 bases to trimming and J lost 9 bases, with 8 bases between them. There are 12 residues in the CDR3. The germline V gene encodes CDR1 MDHEN and CDR2 SYDVKM. CDR3 DNA: TGTGCCAGCAGTTTAGGATCGGGGCCCCAGCATTTT. It specifies CASSLGSGPQHF.

The rearrangement uses TRBV5-6 and TRBJ2-7; D is unclear. Germline V gene data show CDR1 as SGHDT and CDR2 as YYEEEE. The V end was cut by 0 bases, the J end by 5 bases, with 12 bases between. CDR3 length equals 14 residues. The CDR3 region is CASSLVPVRDEQYF. The CDR3 DNA follows: TGTGCCAGCAGCTTGGTTCCAGTACGGGACGAGCAGTACTTC.

The rearrangement joins TRBV5-1 to TRBJ1-1; maybe TRBD1 (5 bases). In germline, CDR1 is SGHRS, CDR2 YFSETQ. V was pared by 4 bases and J by 6 bases, with 22 bases between. This CDR3 has 16 residues. The CDR3 reads CASSPLSRQGAAEAFF. DNA of the CDR3: TGCGCCAGCAGCCCACTTAGTCGCCAGGGTGCGGCTGAAGCTTTCTTT.

The V call is TRBV28, the J call TRBJ2-7, with D possibly matching TRBD1 (5 bases). CDR3 size: 14 residues. V lost 6 bases and J lost 2, with 14 bases in between. Germline V gives CDR1 MDHEN, CDR2 SYDVKM. DNA of the CDR3: TGTGCCAGCAGCTTAGGGGCCAGGGCCTACGAGCAGTACGTC. Protein product: CASSLGARAYEQYV.

The gene calls are TRBV27 and TRBJ2-2, with D unresolved. Germline CDR1 reads MNHEY; CDR2 reads SMNVEV (reference sequence). CDR3 length: 14 amino acids. Trimming left V 5 bases short and J 1 base short, with 8 bases between. The CDR3 DNA sequence: TGTGCCAGCAGTCCCCTCGGGAACACCGGGGAGCTGTTTTTT. This sequence encodes CASSPLGNTGELFF.

This clone is a singleton in its sample. The chain employs TRBV19 and TRBJ1-2; possible D gene TRBD1, 6 bases. V was pared by 2 bases and J by 2 bases, with 21 bases between. The CDR3 is 18 amino acids. Germline loops: CDR1 LNHDA, CDR2 SQIVND (reference sequence). Written as DNA, the CDR3 is TGTGCCAGTAGTATAAAGGCCGCGGGGGCCTTGTCGAACTATGGCTACACCTTC. Translating gives CASSIKAAGALSNYGYTF.

This clone has a single count. V gene TRBV29-1 combines with J gene TRBJ1-1; D is uncertain. CDR1 and CDR2 from the germline V gene are SQVTM and ANQGSEA. This CDR3 region has 10 residues. The V end was cut by 4 bases, the J end by 7 bases, with 7 bases between. For the CDR3, the DNA is TGCAGCGTTGTAAACGGTGAAGCTTTCTTT. Encoded protein: CSVVNGEAFF. The full variable domain, its missing parts supplied by reference TRBV29-1 and TRBJ1-1, is SAVISQKPSRDICQRGTSLTIQCQVDSQVTMMFWYRQQPGQSLTLIATANQGSEATYESGFVIDKFPISRPNLTFSTLTVSNMSPEDSSIYLCSVVNGEAFFGQGTRLTVV.

The chain couples TRBV9 to TRBJ2-1, with 13 positions matching TRBD2. Per germline, CDR1 SGDLS and CDR2 YYNGEE. The junction had 2 bases not matched to a gene; V was cut back by 5 bases and J by 6 bases. CDR3 length equals 14 residues. The CDR3, as DNA: TGTGCCAGCAGTACTAGCGGGGGGGCCAATGAGCAGTTCTTC. Translated: CASSTSGGANEQFF.

This clone has a handful of counts. The V and J genes are TRBV5-1 and TRBJ2-1; possibly TRBD1 for D (6 bases). The germline V and J ends were trimmed by 0 bases and 2 bases, with 9 bases remaining between them. Germline V gene data show CDR1 as SGHRS and CDR2 as YFSETQ. This CDR3 comprises 15 residues. CDR3 DNA sequence: TGCGCCAGCAGCTTGGATGGACAGCCCTACAATGAGCAGTTCTTC. Translating gives CASSLDGQPYNEQFF.

The gene calls are TRBV27 and TRBJ1-1, with D perhaps TRBD1 (6 bases). There are 13 residues in the CDR3. Germline V gene data show CDR1 as MNHEY and CDR2 as SMNVEV (reference sequence). V was trimmed by 6 bases and J by 8 bases, leaving 16 bases between them. The CDR3 sequence is CASSGQSLGEAFF. DNA for the CDR3: TGTGCCAGCAGCGGACAGTCCCTCGGCGAAGCTTTCTTT.

This chain connects TRBV4-1 to TRBJ1-6; no clear D gene. Deletions cut 0 bases from V and 10 bases from J, with 13 bases between. This CDR3 is built from 15 residues. Germline CDR1 is MGHRA and CDR2 is YSYEKL. Written as DNA, the CDR3 is TGCGCCAGCAGCCAAGATGCAAAGGGAGAGTCACCCCTCCACTTT. As protein: CASSQDAKGESPLHF.

For this clone: This sample also contains other DNA sequences that code for the same CDR3. The chain joins TRBV5-1 to TRBJ1-6; D is possibly TRBD1 (5 bases). The germline CDR1 and CDR2 sequences are SGHRS and YFSETQ. Trimming removed 0 bases at V and 7 bases at J, with 5 bases between. The CDR3 is made up of 13 amino acids. The CDR3 DNA reads TGCGCCAGCAGCTTGGCAGGGAATTCACCCCTCCACTTT. Translating gives CASSLAGNSPLHF.

The chain is built from TRBV10-3 and TRBJ2-2; D gene unclear. Germline lookup yields CDR1 ENHRY and CDR2 SYGVKD. The ends were cut back, 2 bases at V and 3 bases at J, with 4 bases in the middle. CDR3 length equals 13 residues. CDR3 DNA sequence: TGTGCCATCAGTGAGGAGTACACCGGGGAGCTGTTTTTT. Amino acids: CAISEEYTGELFF.

V is TRBV6-5 and J is TRBJ1-1, with 9 bases that match TRBD1. This CDR3 spans 11 amino acids. The trim removed 10 bases at V and 9 bases at J, leaving 6 bases unmatched. The germline V gene encodes CDR1 MNHEY and CDR2 SVGAGI. As DNA, the CDR3 is TGTGCCACCGGACAGGGGAGTCAAGCTTTCTTT. This translates into CATGQGSQAFF.

CDR3 sequence: CASSQDLAAGGMNTEAFF. Here the CDR3 DNA reads TGTGCCAGCAGCCAAGATTTGGCGGCAGGGGGCATGAACACTGAAGCTTTCTTT. The chain carries TRBV4-2 and TRBJ1-1, with 8 bases aligning to TRBD1. Losses at the gene ends were 0 bases for V and 0 bases for J; bases not matched to a gene: 9. This CDR3 is 18 amino acids long. CDR1 LGHNA and CDR2 YNFKEQ come from the germline V gene.

The CDR3 DNA follows: TGCGCCAGCAGCCAGTCTAGCGGGGGGGCTCGACAGTTCTTC. Protein sequence: CASSQSSGGARQFF. The V and J genes are TRBV4-1 and TRBJ2-1; 12 positions match TRBD2. V lost 3 bases, J lost 13 bases, and 7 bases stayed unmatched. The CDR3 is 14 residues long. Germline loops: CDR1 MGHRA, CDR2 YSYEKL.

The gene calls are TRBV9 and TRBJ1-1; D is undetermined. In germline, CDR1 is SGDLS, CDR2 YYNGEE. CDR3 size: 14 residues. V was cut by 0 bases and J by 1 base, with 7 bases left in between. The CDR3 nucleotides read TGTGCCAGCAGCGTAGGTCGGGGGAACACTGAAGCTTTCTTT. Translation: CASSVGRGNTEAFF.

The genes are TRBV27 and TRBJ2-7; 8 bases line up with TRBD1. The trim removed 6 bases at V and 11 bases at J, leaving 12 bases unmatched. The V gene's germline CDR1 is MNHEY and CDR2 SMNVEV (reference sequence). The CDR3 contains 13 residues. Written as DNA, the CDR3 is TGTGCCAGCAGCTCCATACGCAGGGGGCAGAAGTACGTC. This sequence encodes CASSSIRRGQKYV.

The rearrangement links TRBV19 to TRBJ1-1; no clear D. The CDR3 runs 15 residues. Germline CDR1 LNHDA, CDR2 SQIVND (reference sequence). V was trimmed by 1 base and J by 0 bases, leaving 9 bases between them. This chain's CDR3 is CASSIAGGLNTEAFF. CDR3 bases: TGTGCCAGTAGTATAGCGGGAGGGCTGAACACTGAAGCTTTCTTT.

The rearrangement uses TRBV5-4 and TRBJ2-3, with a possible D match to TRBD1 (6 bases). V was clipped by 4 bases and J by 6 bases, with 24 bases between them. The CDR3 contains 17 residues. Germline assignment: CDR1 SGHNT and CDR2 YYREEE (reference sequence). CDR3 sequence reads: CASSPPPTGALTDTQYF. CDR3 nucleotides: TGTGCCAGCAGCCCCCCACCGACAGGTGCCCTAACGGATACGCAGTATTTT.

The chain joins TRBV4-1 to TRBJ2-1, with 7 bases aligning to TRBD1. The CDR3 loop spans 15 amino acids. V lost 1 base, J lost 4 bases, and 4 bases stayed unmatched. Germline V lookup: CDR1 MGHRA, CDR2 YSYEKL. In nucleotides, the CDR3 is TGCGCCAGCAGCCAAGCAACAGGGGTGTACAATGAGCAGTTCTTC. Translating gives CASSQATGVYNEQFF.

The gene calls are TRBV5-5 and TRBJ1-3; 7 nucleotides line up with TRBD1. This CDR3 region has 16 residues. Germline V gene lookup returns CDR1 SGHKS and CDR2 YYEKEE (reference sequence). With V trimmed by 4 bases and J by 2 bases, 9 bases remained unmatched. CDR3 in DNA: TGTGCCAGCAGCCAAGGCGGGACAGTGGCTGGAAACACCATATATTTT. Protein product: CASSQGGTVAGNTIYF.